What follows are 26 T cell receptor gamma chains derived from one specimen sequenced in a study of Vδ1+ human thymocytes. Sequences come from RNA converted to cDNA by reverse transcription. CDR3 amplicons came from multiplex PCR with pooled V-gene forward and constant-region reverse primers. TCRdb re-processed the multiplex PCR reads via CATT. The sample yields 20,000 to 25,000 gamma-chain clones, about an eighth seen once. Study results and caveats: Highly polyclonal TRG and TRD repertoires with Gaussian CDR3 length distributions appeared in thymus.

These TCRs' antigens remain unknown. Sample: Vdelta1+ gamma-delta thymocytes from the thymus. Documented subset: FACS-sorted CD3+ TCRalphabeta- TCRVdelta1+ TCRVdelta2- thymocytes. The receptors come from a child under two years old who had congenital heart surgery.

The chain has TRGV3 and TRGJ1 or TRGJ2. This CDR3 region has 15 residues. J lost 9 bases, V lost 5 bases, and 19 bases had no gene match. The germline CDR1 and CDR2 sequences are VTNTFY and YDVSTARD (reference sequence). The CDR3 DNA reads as TGTGCCACCTGGGCCCCGGTGACAGTTAGAGTTAAGAAACTCTTT. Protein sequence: CATWAPVTVRVKKLF.

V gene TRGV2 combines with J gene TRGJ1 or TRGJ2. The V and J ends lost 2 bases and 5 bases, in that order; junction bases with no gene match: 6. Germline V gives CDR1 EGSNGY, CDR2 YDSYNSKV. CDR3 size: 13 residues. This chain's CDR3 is CATWDAPHYKKLF. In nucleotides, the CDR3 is TGTGCCACCTGGGACGCGCCCCATTATAAGAAACTCTTT.

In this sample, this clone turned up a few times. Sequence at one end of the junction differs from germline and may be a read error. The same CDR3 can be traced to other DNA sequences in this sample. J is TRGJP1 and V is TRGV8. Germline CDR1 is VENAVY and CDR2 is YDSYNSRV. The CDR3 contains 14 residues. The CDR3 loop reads CATWDMGTGWFKIF. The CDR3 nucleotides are TGTGCCACTTGGGATATGGGGACTGGTTGGTTCAAGATATTT.

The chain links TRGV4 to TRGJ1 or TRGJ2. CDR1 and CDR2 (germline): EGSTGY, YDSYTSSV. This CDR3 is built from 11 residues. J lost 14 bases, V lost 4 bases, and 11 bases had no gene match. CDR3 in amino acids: CATWDGTAQLF. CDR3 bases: TGTGCCACCTGGGACGGTACTGCCCAACTCTTT.

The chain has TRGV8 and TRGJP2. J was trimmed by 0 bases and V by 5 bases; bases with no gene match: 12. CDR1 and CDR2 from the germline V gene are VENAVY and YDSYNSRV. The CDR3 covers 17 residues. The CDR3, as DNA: TGTGCCACCTGGGCCCACACCGCTTATAGTAGTGATTGGATCAAGACGTTT. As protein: CATWAHTAYSSDWIKTF.

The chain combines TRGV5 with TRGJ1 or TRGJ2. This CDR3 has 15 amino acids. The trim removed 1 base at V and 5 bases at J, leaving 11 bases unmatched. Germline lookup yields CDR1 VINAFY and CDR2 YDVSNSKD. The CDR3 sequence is CATWDSRGFHYKKLF. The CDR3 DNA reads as TGTGCCACCTGGGACAGTCGGGGATTTCATTATAAGAAACTCTTT.

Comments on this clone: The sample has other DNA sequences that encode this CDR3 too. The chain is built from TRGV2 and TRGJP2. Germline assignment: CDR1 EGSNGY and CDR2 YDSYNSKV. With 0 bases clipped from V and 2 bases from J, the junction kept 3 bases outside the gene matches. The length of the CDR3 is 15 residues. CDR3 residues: CATWDGRSSDWIKTF. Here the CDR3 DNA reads TGTGCCACCTGGGACGGGCGCAGTAGTGATTGGATCAAGACGTTT.

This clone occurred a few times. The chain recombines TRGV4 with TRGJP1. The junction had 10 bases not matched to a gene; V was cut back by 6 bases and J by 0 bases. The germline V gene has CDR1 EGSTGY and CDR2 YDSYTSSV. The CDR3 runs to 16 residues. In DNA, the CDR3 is TGTGCCACCTGGAATTCTATATATACCACTGGTTGGTTCAAGATATTT. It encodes CATWNSIYTTGWFKIF.

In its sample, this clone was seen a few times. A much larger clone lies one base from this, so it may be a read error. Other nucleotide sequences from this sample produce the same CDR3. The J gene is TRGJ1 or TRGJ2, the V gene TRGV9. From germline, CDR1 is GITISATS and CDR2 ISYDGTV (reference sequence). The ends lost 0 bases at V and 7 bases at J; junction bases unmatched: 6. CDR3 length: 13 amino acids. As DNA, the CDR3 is TGTGCCTTGTGGGAGGTGCAAGGGTATAAGAAACTCTTT. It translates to CALWEVQGYKKLF.

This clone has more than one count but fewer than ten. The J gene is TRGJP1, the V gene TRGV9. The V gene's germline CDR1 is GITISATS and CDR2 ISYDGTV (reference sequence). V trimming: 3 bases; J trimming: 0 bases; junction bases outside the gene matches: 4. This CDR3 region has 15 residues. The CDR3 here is CALWESYTTGWFKIF. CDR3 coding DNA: TGTGCCTTGTGGGAGTCTTATACCACTGGTTGGTTCAAGATATTT.

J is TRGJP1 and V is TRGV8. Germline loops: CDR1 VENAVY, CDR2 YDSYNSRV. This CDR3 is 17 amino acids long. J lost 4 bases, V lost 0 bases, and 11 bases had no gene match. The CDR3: CATWDRHELDTGWFKIF. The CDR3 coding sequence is TGTGCCACCTGGGATAGGCACGAGCTCGACACTGGTTGGTTCAAGATATTT.

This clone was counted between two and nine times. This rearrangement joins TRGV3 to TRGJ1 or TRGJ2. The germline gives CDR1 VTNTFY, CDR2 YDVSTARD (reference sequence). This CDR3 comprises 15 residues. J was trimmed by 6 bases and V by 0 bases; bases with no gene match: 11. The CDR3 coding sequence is TGTGCCACCTGGGACAGGCGACTCGCATTTTATAAGAAACTCTTT. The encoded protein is CATWDRRLAFYKKLF.

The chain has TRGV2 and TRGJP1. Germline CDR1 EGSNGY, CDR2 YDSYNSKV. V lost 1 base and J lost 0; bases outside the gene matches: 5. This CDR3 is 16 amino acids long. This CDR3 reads CATWDGANTTGWFKIF. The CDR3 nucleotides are TGTGCCACCTGGGACGGAGCCAATACCACTGGTTGGTTCAAGATATTT.

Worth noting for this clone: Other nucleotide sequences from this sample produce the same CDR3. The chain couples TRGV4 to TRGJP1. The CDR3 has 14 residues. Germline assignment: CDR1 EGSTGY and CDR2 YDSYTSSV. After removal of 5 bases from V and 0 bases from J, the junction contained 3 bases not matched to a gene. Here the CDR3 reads CATWVHTTGWFKIF. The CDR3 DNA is TGTGCCACCTGGGTTCATACCACTGGTTGGTTCAAGATATTT.

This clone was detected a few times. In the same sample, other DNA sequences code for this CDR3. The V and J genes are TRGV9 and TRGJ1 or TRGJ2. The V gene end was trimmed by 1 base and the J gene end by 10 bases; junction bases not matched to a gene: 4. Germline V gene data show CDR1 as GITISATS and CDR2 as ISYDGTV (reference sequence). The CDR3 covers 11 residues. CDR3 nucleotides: TGTGCCTTGTGGGAGGTAGAGAAGAAACTCTTT. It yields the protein CALWEVEKKLF.

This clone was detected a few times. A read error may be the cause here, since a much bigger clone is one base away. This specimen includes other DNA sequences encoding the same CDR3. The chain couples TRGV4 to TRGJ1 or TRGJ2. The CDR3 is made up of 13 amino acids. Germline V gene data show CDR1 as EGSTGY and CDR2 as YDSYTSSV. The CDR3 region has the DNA TGTGCCACCTGGAATGGCAATTATTATAAGAAACTCTTT. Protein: CATWNGNYYKKLF.

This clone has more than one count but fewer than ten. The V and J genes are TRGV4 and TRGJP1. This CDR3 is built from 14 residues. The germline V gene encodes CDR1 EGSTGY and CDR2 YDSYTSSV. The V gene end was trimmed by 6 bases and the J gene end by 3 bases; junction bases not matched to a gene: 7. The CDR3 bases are TGTGCCACCTGGAAGAACCCCACTGGTTGGTTCAAGATATTT. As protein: CATWKNPTGWFKIF.

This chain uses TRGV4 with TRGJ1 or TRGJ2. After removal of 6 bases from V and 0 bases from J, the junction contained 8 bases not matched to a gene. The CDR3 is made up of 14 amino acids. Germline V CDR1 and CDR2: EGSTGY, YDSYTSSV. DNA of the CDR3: TGTGCCACCTGGAACGACACGAATTATTATAAGAAACTCTTT. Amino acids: CATWNDTNYYKKLF.

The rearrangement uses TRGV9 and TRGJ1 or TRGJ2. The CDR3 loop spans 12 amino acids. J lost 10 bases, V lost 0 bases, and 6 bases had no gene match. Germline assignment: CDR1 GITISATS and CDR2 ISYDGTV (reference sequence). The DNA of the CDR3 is TGTGCCTTGTGGGAGGTGCAGACCAAGAAACTCTTT. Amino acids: CALWEVQTKKLF.

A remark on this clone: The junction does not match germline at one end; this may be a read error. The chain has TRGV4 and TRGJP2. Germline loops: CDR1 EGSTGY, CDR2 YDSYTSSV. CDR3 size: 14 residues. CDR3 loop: CATWDGPSDWIQTF. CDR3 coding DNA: TGTGCCACCTGGGATGGGCCGAGTGATTGGATCCAGACGTTT.

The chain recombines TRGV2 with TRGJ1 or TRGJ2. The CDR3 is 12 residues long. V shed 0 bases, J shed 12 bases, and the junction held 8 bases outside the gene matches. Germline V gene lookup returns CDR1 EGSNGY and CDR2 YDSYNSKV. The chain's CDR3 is CATWDGPWAKLF. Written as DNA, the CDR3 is TGTGCCACCTGGGACGGGCCGTGGGCGAAACTCTTT.

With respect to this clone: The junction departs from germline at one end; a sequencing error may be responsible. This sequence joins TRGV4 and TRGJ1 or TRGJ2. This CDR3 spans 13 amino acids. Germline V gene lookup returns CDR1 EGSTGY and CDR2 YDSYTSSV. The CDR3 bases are TGTGCCACCTGGAATGGGCGTGCGTGCAAGAAACTCTTT. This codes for CATWNGRACKKLF.

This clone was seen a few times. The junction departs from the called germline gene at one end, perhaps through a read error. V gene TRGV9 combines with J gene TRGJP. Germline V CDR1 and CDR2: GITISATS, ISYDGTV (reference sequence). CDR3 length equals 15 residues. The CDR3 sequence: CALLGRELGKKIKVF. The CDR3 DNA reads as TGTGCCTTGTTAGGGCGAGAGTTGGGCAAAAAAATCAAGGTATTT.

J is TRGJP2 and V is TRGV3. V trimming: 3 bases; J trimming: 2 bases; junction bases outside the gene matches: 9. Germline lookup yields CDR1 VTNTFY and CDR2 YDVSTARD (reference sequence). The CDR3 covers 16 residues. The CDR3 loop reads CATWDDSGSSDWIKTF. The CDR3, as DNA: TGTGCCACCTGGGACGACTCTGGGAGTAGTGATTGGATCAAGACGTTT.

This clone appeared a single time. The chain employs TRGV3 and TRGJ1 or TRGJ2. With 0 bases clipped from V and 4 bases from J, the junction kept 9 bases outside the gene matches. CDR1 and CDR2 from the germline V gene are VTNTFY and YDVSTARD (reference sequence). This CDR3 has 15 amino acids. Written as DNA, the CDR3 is TGTGCCACCTGGGACAGGCGGATACGGTATTATAAGAAACTCTTT. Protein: CATWDRRIRYYKKLF.

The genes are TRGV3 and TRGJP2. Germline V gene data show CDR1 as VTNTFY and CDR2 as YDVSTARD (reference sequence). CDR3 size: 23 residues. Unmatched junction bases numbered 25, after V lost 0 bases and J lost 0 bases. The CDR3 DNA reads TGTGCCACCTGGGACAGGCTTAGGTGTCTGCTTCTGCCATTATATAGTAGTGATTGGATCAAGACGTTT. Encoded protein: CATWDRLRCLLLPLYSSDWIKTF.